These 17 T cell receptor beta chains came from one sample sequenced in a study of CD8 T cells in Susac syndrome. Random-hexamer reverse transcription was applied to about 0.5 to 1 ug RNA. TCRdb re-derived calls from the immunoSEQ multiplex PCR reads in MiXCR, one entry per CDR3 protein. Of 100,000 to 150,000 distinct CDR3 sequences detected, about 94% appear once; the ten largest clones hold around 0.2%. Material: CD8+ T cells from PBMCs. Source of these receptors: a human donor with Susac syndrome.

The chain combines TRBV20-1 with TRBJ2-7; D may be TRBD1 (6 bases). Germline CDR1 is DFQATT and CDR2 is SNEGSKA (reference sequence). The CDR3 contains 13 residues. V was pared by 6 bases and J by 1 base, with 13 bases between. The CDR3 region has the DNA TGCAGTGCCGAGGGGGTACTGTCCTACGAGCAGTACTTC. Its protein product is CSAEGVLSYEQYF.

The CDR3 DNA follows: TGTGCCAGTAGTATGTTAGGGACTAGTAACACCGGGGAGCTGTTTTTT. Its translation: CASSMLGTSNTGELFF. The chain recombines TRBV19 with TRBJ2-2; 8 nucleotides line up with TRBD2. This CDR3 is 16 amino acids long. CDR1 and CDR2 from the germline V gene are LNHDA and SQIVND (reference sequence). J was trimmed by 2 bases and V by 3 bases; bases with no gene match: 5.

The chain is built from TRBV12-3 or TRBV12-4 and TRBJ2-7; D might be TRBD1 (5 bases). Between the trimmed V and J ends, which lost 1 base and 0 bases, there was a span of 22 bases. This CDR3 comprises 19 residues. The CDR3 loop is CASSLVYLTVHDSSYEQYF. Written as DNA, the CDR3 is TGTGCCAGCAGTTTAGTTTATTTGACAGTGCATGACAGCTCCTACGAGCAGTACTTC.

This sequence joins TRBV2 and TRBJ2-1, with 9 bases matching TRBD2. Per the germline V gene, CDR1 is SNHLY and CDR2 is FYNNEI. V shed 0 bases, J shed 3 bases, and the junction held 3 bases outside the gene matches. The CDR3 spans 16 residues. CDR3: CASSEAGSGGYNEQFF. Written as DNA, the CDR3 is TGTGCCAGCAGTGAAGCGGGTAGCGGGGGCTACAATGAGCAGTTCTTC.

The rearrangement joins TRBV25-1 to TRBJ2-7, with 8 bases fitting TRBD2. The germline gives CDR1 MGHDK, CDR2 SYGVNS. The V gene end was trimmed by 2 bases and the J gene end by 3 bases; junction bases not matched to a gene: 3. The CDR3 is 14 residues long. CDR3 sequence (DNA): TGTGCCAGCAGTGAACCCGGGGGGGACTACGAGCAGTACTTC. This encodes CASSEPGGDYEQYF.

J is TRBJ2-3 and V is TRBV7-3; 10 bases agree with TRBD2. The CDR3 totals 14 residues. J was trimmed by 4 bases and V by 3 bases; bases with no gene match: 1. The germline V gene encodes CDR1 SGHTA and CDR2 FQGTGA. CDR3 bases: TGTGCCAGCAGCTTCGGACTAGCGGCAGATACGCAGTATTTT. Translation: CASSFGLAADTQYF.

The chain uses TRBV7-9 and TRBJ1-1, with D possibly matching TRBD1 (5 bases). V dropped 6 bases and J dropped 4 bases, with 12 bases sitting between them. Germline CDR1 reads SEHNR; CDR2 reads FQNEAQ (reference sequence). CDR3 size: 13 residues. The CDR3 region has the DNA TGTGCCAGCAGTTTGGGGGGGGGCACTGAAGCTTTCTTT. Encoded protein: CASSLGGGTEAFF.

As concerns this clonotype: Germline is not matched at one junction end, which may reflect a read error. The chain uses TRBV12-3 or TRBV12-4 and TRBJ2-7, with D unresolved. CDR3 length: 13 residues. The CDR3, as DNA: TGTGCCAGCAATTTAGGTGGCGGCTACGAGCAGTACTTC. Its protein product is CASNLGGGYEQYF.

This chain joins TRBV27 and TRBJ2-1, with 9 bases fitting TRBD2. The V gene's germline CDR1 is MNHEY and CDR2 SMNVEV (reference sequence). Trimming took 4 bases from V and 5 from J; bases not matched to a gene: 3. The CDR3 contains 14 residues. DNA for the CDR3: TGTGCCAGCAGTTGGGCTAGCGGGAACAATGAGCAGTTCTTC. It encodes CASSWASGNNEQFF.

This chain uses TRBV20-1 with TRBJ2-1; D gene ambiguous. This CDR3 region has 14 residues. Germline CDR1 DFQATT, CDR2 SNEGSKA (reference sequence). V dropped 6 bases and J dropped 4 bases, with 16 bases sitting between them. This CDR3 is CSAMGPVRYNEQFF. As DNA, the CDR3 is TGCAGTGCCATGGGCCCGGTCCGATACAATGAGCAGTTCTTC.

This chain links TRBV9 with TRBJ1-2; weak D call: TRBD1 (5 bases). The CDR3 length is 16 residues. Germline CDR1 and CDR2: SGDLS and YYNGEE. Trimming pared 4 bases from V and 7 bases from J, leaving 23 bases between. In nucleotides, the CDR3 is TGTGCCAGCAGCTTCAAAATCGCCCCCCTTCAGGGTGGCTACACCTTC. The encoded protein is CASSFKIAPLQGGYTF.

The chain couples TRBV20-1 to TRBJ1-1; D is possibly TRBD1 (5 bases). The CDR3 contains 14 residues. V lost 1 base and J lost 1, with 10 bases in between. CDR1 DFQATT and CDR2 SNEGSKA come from the germline V gene (reference sequence). The CDR3 DNA reads as TGCAGTGCTAGAGCCCTCGGGGGGAACACTGAAGCTTTCTTT. The encoded protein is CSARALGGNTEAFF.

The chain joins TRBV4-1 to TRBJ2-5; TRBD2 aligns across 14 bases. The J segment lost 4 bases and the V segment lost 3 bases, leaving 1 base of the junction unmatched. Germline V gives CDR1 MGHRA, CDR2 YSYEKL. The CDR3 length is 15 residues. The CDR3 nucleotides are TGCGCCAGCAGCCACGGACTAGCGGGGGGAGAGACCCAGTACTTC. Translated, it gives CASSHGLAGGETQYF.

The V gene is TRBV5-6, the J gene TRBJ2-3; 12 bases are a match to TRBD1. V lost 3 bases to trimming and J lost 2 bases; unmatched junction nucleotides: 4. This CDR3 is built from 16 residues. Looked up from germline, CDR1 is SGHDT and CDR2 is YYEEEE. CDR3 loop: CASSWGTGGPTDTQYF. The CDR3 DNA follows: TGTGCCAGCAGCTGGGGGACAGGGGGCCCCACAGATACGCAGTATTTT. Variable domain in full (rest from reference TRBV5-6 and TRBJ2-3): DAGVTQSPTHLIKTRGQQVTLRCSPKSGHDTVSWYQQALGQGPQFIFQYYEEEERQRGNFPDRFSGHQFPNYSSELNVNALLLGDSALYLCASSWGTGGPTDTQYFGPGTRLTVL.

The rearrangement links TRBV6-1 to TRBJ1-2; D is unclear. This CDR3 has 12 amino acids. Trimming left V 4 bases short and J 7 bases short, with 10 bases between. The V gene's germline CDR1 is MNHNS and CDR2 SASEGT. The CDR3 protein is CASSGQDSGYTF. The CDR3 DNA reads as TGTGCCAGCAGTGGTCAGGACTCTGGCTACACCTTC.

The genes are TRBV3-1 and TRBJ2-3; the match to TRBD1 covers 8 bases. CDR3 length equals 15 residues. Germline trimming cut 3 bases from V and 2 bases from J; bases unmatched to any gene: 4. Looked up from germline, CDR1 is LGHDT and CDR2 is YNNKEL (reference sequence). The CDR3 spells CASSQDRVATDTQYF. CDR3 bases: TGTGCCAGCAGCCAGGACAGGGTGGCCACAGATACGCAGTATTTT.

The chain uses TRBV29-1 and TRBJ2-2; the match to TRBD2 covers 8 bases. There are 14 residues in the CDR3. The germline V gene encodes CDR1 SQVTM and CDR2 ANQGSEA. With V trimmed by 3 bases and J by 4 bases, 4 bases remained unmatched. CDR3 loop: CSVDVAGLTGELFF. CDR3 DNA sequence: TGCAGCGTTGATGTAGCGGGGCTCACCGGGGAGCTGTTTTTT.